The 5 T cell receptor beta chains given below trace back to one sample, sequenced in a study of T cell responses to AZD1222 COVID-19 vaccine. Assay used: immunoSEQ multiplex PCR; TCRdb lists only in-frame clones, some missing. The sample yields roughly 90,000 clones, about nine tenths seen once. The specimen was peripheral blood, collected 28 days after the second AZD1222 dose. These receptors originate from an adult who received the AZD1222 COVID-19 vaccine.

The chain combines TRBV18 with TRBJ2-1; 11 nucleotides line up with TRBD2. V lost 1 base to trimming and J lost 9 bases; unmatched junction nucleotides: 14. Germline values: CDR1 KGHSH, CDR2 LQKENI. The CDR3 is 18 residues long. CDR3 region: CASSPRITRLAGIGEQFF. CDR3 nucleotides: TGTGCCAGCTCACCACGGATAACTAGACTAGCGGGGATCGGTGAGCAGTTCTTC.

V is TRBV5-4 and J is TRBJ2-2, with a weak D call TRBD2 (7 bases). Germline CDR1 SGHNT, CDR2 YYREEE (reference sequence). Deletions cut 6 bases from V and 0 bases from J, with 15 bases between. The CDR3 length is 16 residues. Here the CDR3 DNA reads TGTGCCAGCACGGGGGGCGACTACGCGAACACCGGGGAGCTGTTTTTT. It yields the protein CASTGGDYANTGELFF.

This clone was picked up a small number of times. This chain uses TRBV24-1 with TRBJ2-7; TRBD1 might be the D (6 bases). CDR1 and CDR2 (germline): KGHDR, SFDVKD. Trimming stripped 6 bases from V and 2 bases from J, with 10 bases between. The CDR3 covers 13 residues. As DNA, the CDR3 is TGTGCCACCAGTCACGCAGGGGCCTACGAGCAGTACTTC. It encodes CATSHAGAYEQYF.

The V and J genes are TRBV7-9 and TRBJ1-1, with a possible D match to TRBD1 (5 bases). CDR1 and CDR2 (germline): SEHNR, FQNEAQ (reference sequence). V was trimmed by 5 bases and J by 6 bases, leaving 16 bases between them. The CDR3 has 14 amino acids. The CDR3 loop reads CASSHRQLRAEAFF. CDR3 in DNA: TGTGCCAGCAGCCACCGACAGTTAAGAGCTGAAGCTTTCTTT.

The chain combines TRBV12-5 with TRBJ1-3; D not certain. V dropped 0 bases and J dropped 0 bases, with 6 bases sitting between them. Germline CDR1 reads LGHNT; CDR2 reads FRNRAP. The CDR3 totals 15 residues. The CDR3 DNA sequence: TGTGCTAGTGGTTTGGTACCGCACTCTGGAAACACCATATATTTT. The encoded protein is CASGLVPHSGNTIYF.